These T cell receptor beta chains were read from a single sample in a study of blood T cells in healthy people across ages. Using its own MiXCR run on the 5' RACE reads, TCRdb lists one record per CDR3 protein. Of about 570,000 distinct CDR3 sequences listed, 25% to 30% are singletons. The material sequenced was blood. The receptors were gathered from a woman between 65 and 79 years old in good health. Both conserved end residues are trimmed from each CDR3.

v_gene	j_gene	len	CDR3aa
TRBV9	TRBJ1-6	12	ASSADSGNSPLH
TRBV29-1	TRBJ1-2	9	SVLWGYGYT
TRBV12-3/TRBV12-4	TRBJ1-1	11	ASSPFTNTEAS
TRBV7-3	TRBJ2-3	13	ASSSWGTRTDTQY
TRBV5-1	TRBJ1-1	12	ASSVGQGVSEAF
TRBV2	TRBJ2-2	14	ASSEVGTRGTGELF
TRBV7-3	TRBJ1-2	14	ASSPRGRPSNYGYT
TRBV20-1	TRBJ2-5	13	SASALAGGWETQY
TRBV10-3	TRBJ2-5	12	AISGPGLEETQY
TRBV5-4	TRBJ2-7	12	ASSLEGGTYEQY
TRBV20-1	TRBJ2-5	10	SADFGGETQY
TRBV7-9	TRBJ1-5	13	ASSPADRPNQPQH
TRBV5-6	TRBJ1-1	13	ASSTQASPNTEAF
TRBV21-1	TRBJ2-5	14	ASSNGDREISETQY
TRBV7-2	TRBJ2-5	12	ASSLVPGAGTQY
TRBV27	TRBJ1-4	11	ASSFSGFEKLF
TRBV7-2	TRBJ2-1	12	ASSFSGVSVEQF
TRBV29-1	TRBJ2-3	15	SVEGSGRALGTDTQY
TRBV2	TRBJ2-1	13	ASSRDRGQENEQF
TRBV29-1	TRBJ1-5	11	SVQATGNQPQH
TRBV4-2	TRBJ2-4	16	ASSQEGFPGTRNDIQY
TRBV7-2	TRBJ1-5	13	ASSLPQAGNQPQH
TRBV24-1	TRBJ1-1	11	ATSGNPNTEAF
TRBV12-3/TRBV12-4	TRBJ1-5	15	ASSLVRTGDFNQPQH
TRBV4-3	TRBJ1-2	13	ASSQENQGNYGYT
TRBV12-5	TRBJ2-7	13	ASGTGLAGSYEQY
TRBV20-1	TRBJ1-2	12	SSQVRQGDYGYT
TRBV3-1	NA	11	ASSMRDENEQF
TRBV12-3/TRBV12-4	TRBJ2-1	12	ASSPTGNYNEQF
TRBV6-2/TRBV6-3	TRBJ2-1	10	ASSLSRNEQF
TRBV7-9	TRBJ2-7	13	ASSPREASSYEQY
TRBV20-1	NA	13	SARGLGQGFYEQY
TRBV12-3/TRBV12-4	TRBJ2-3	9	ARSTADAEY
TRBV14	TRBJ2-7	15	ASSQGRGAKNFYEQY
TRBV6-2/TRBV6-3	TRBJ2-4	16	ASSRRGQGVLAKNIQY